This TCR beta chain derives from a study of OX40 agonist ivuxolimab in advanced cancers. This table comes from immunoSEQ multiplex PCR, and its TCRdb copy is limited to in-frame clones, with some not included. The data contain about 77,000 clones, around 87% of them singletons. CDR3 size: 13 residues. Trimming shortened V by 7 bases and J by 1 base, and 10 bases separated the two germline ends. Germline-derived CDR1 and CDR2 are MDHEN and SYDVKM. The receptor comes from an adult with an advanced solid tumor such as melanoma, head and neck, liver or kidney cancer. Sequenced material: CD4+ or CD8+ T cells sorted from blood, taken in a trial of the OX40 agonist ivuxolimab. The genes are TRBV28 and TRBJ2-5; a weak D match, TRBD1 (7 bases). CDR3 sequence (DNA): TGTGCCAGCACCCAGGGGGGCCAAGAGACCCAGTACTTC. It yields the protein CASTQGGQETQYF.